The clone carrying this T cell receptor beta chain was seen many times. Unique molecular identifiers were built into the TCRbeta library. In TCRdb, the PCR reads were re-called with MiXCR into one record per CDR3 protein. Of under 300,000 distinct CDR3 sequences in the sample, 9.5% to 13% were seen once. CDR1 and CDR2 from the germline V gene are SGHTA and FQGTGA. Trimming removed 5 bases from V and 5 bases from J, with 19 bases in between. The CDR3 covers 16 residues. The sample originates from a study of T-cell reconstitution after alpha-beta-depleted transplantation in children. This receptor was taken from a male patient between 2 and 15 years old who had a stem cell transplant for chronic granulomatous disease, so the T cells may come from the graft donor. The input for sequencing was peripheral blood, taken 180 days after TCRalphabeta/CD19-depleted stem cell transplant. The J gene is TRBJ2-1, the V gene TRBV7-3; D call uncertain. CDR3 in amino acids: CASSNSGQYNNNEQFF. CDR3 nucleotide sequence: TGTGCCAGCAGCAACTCCGGGCAGTATAACAACAATGAGCAGTTCTTC.